The TCR beta chain described here comes from a study of response to subunit inactivated influenza vaccine. Whole-study findings and limits: Researchers suggested that each seasonal influenza vaccination recruits few new T cells.

In TCRdb, the RT-PCR reads were re-called with MiXCR into one record per CDR3 protein. The data contain just under 250,000 distinct CDR3 sequences, less than 15% of them singletons. This clonotype appeared many times. Antigen specificity is unknown. CDR3 length: 15 amino acids. CDR1 is LNHNV and CDR2 is YYDKDF in the germline V gene (reference sequence). Trimming left V 4 bases short and J 11 bases short, with 21 bases between. The J gene is TRBJ1-5, the V gene TRBV15; D possibly corresponds to TRBD1 (6 bases). The material sequenced was non-naive T cells sorted from PBMCs, taken approximately 15 days before vaccination. The sequence was collected from a man aged 50-60 years who received an inactivated influenza vaccine. CDR3 coding DNA: TGTGCCACCAGCAACACCGGGACACCGGGTTGGGCCCAGCATTTT. Translating gives CATSNTGTPGWAQHF.